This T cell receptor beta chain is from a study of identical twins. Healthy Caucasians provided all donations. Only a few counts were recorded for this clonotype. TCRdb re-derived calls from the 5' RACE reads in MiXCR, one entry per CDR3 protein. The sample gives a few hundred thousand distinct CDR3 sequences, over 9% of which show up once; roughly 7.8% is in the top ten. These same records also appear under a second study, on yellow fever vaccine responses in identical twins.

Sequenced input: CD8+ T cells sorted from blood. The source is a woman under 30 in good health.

CDR3 amino acids: CASSLRGESYNEQFF. CDR3 DNA sequence: TGTGCCAGCAGCTTACGGGGTGAATCCTACAATGAGCAGTTCTTC. The rearrangement joins TRBV7-3 to TRBJ2-1, with a possible D match to TRBD2 (5 bases). The CDR3 spans 15 residues. Trimming left V 2 bases short and J 1 base short, with 9 bases between. The germline gives CDR1 SGHTA, CDR2 FQGTGA.